Listed below are T cell receptor beta chains from one sample, sequenced in a study of T-cell memory formation after mild COVID-19. TCRdb re-derived calls from the 5' RACE reads in MiXCR, one entry per CDR3 protein. This table has around 65,000 distinct CDR3 sequences, less than 9.5% appearing once. The sequenced sample was PBMCs or a T cell subset sorted from them (not recorded which). The source is a man younger than 35 who had mild COVID-19 (a few samples of this study predate the infection). Cell type and time point are not known. The CDR3 runs from the conserved cysteine through the conserved F or W. D genes are given only for firm matches. A row's size may be missing; if present it is once, few, many or a size class.

TRBD1	few	TRBV4-3	TRBJ1-2	CASSQDRRTGGFYGYTF	TGCGCCAGCAGCCAAGATAGGAGGACAGGGGGGTTCTATGGCTACACCTTC
NA	few	TRBV4-2	TRBJ2-3	CASSQDRPRDTQYF	TGTGCCAGCAGCCAAGATAGGCCACGGGATACGCAGTATTTT
NA	NA	TRBV5-1	TRBJ2-4	CASSPGRADIQYF	TGCGCCAGCAGCCCGGGACGGGCGGACATTCAGTACTTC
NA	few	TRBV11-3	TRBJ2-7	CASSPGHSYEQYF	TGTGCCAGCAGCCCGGGACACTCCTACGAGCAGTACTTC
TRBD2	NA	TRBV3-1	TRBJ2-1	CASRTSGANEQFF	TGTGCCAGCAGGACTAGCGGGGCCAATGAGCAGTTCTTC
NA	few	TRBV9	TRBJ2-3	CASGVRGTRTDTQYF	TGTGCCAGCGGGGTCCGGGGGACCCGGACAGATACGCAGTATTTT
TRBD2	NA	TRBV2	TRBJ2-3	CASSEQAGGMTDTQYF	TGTGCCAGCAGTGAACAAGCGGGGGGTATGACAGATACGCAGTATTTT
TRBD1	NA	TRBV5-1	TRBJ2-3	CASSLQGAADTQYF	TGCGCCAGCAGCCTGCAGGGGGCAGCGGATACGCAGTATTTT
TRBD2	many	TRBV12-3/TRBV12-4	TRBJ2-2	CASSFSGTSGAGELFF	TGTGCCAGCAGTTTCTCCGGGACTAGTGGTGCCGGGGAGCTGTTTTTT
NA	many	TRBV4-2	TRBJ2-2	CASSQGGSAGELFF	TGTGCCAGCAGCCAAGGGGGTTCGGCCGGGGAGCTGTTTTTT
NA	few	TRBV10-3	TRBJ1-1	CAIAAGAATEAFF	TGTGCCATCGCGGCGGGGGCTGCAACTGAAGCTTTCTTT
NA	NA	TRBV7-2	TRBJ1-2	CASSLTYGYTF	TGTGCCAGCAGCTTAACCTATGGCTACACCTTC
NA	few	TRBV20-1	TRBJ2-3	CSARDGQVAGRPSYTDTQYF	TGCAGTGCTAGAGATGGGCAGGTCGCGGGGCGACCCTCCTACACAGATACGCAGTATTTT
NA	NA	TRBV12-3/TRBV12-4	TRBJ1-4	CASSPSYGSEKLFF	TGTGCCAGCAGTCCCAGCTATGGGAGTGAAAAACTGTTTTTT
NA	few	TRBV6-6	TRBJ1-1	CASSYNDGANTEAFF	TGTGCCAGCAGTTACAATGATGGGGCGAACACTGAAGCTTTCTTT
NA	NA	TRBV12-3/TRBV12-4	TRBJ1-1	CASSFQGREAFF	TGTGCCAGCAGCTTTCAGGGGAGGGAGGCTTTCTTT
NA	NA	TRBV6-2/TRBV6-3	TRBJ2-3	CASSGFLAGTSDTQYF	TGTGCCAGCAGTGGGTTCCTTGCCGGGACTTCAGATACGCAGTATTTT
TRBD2	many	TRBV4-2	TRBJ2-5	CASSQWAGEETQYF	TGTGCCAGCAGCCAATGGGCGGGGGAAGAGACCCAGTACTTC
NA	many	TRBV3-1	TRBJ2-5	CASSQVETQYF	TGTGCCAGCAGCCAAGTCGAGACCCAGTACTTC
TRBD1	NA	TRBV5-1	TRBJ1-6	CASSVGTVSNSPLHF	TGCGCCAGCAGCGTCGGGACAGTCTCTAATTCACCCCTCCACTTT
NA	NA	TRBV5-1	TRBJ2-2	CASSPGPETNTGELFF	TGCGCCAGCAGCCCGGGGCCAGAGACAAACACCGGGGAGCTGTTTTTT
NA	NA	TRBV2	TRBJ2-5	CASSAAIQETQYF	TGTGCCAGCAGTGCGGCTATCCAAGAGACCCAGTACTTC
NA	NA	TRBV4-1	TRBJ2-5	CASSQGLGGGWETQYF	TGCGCCAGCAGCCAAGGTCTGGGGGGGGGCTGGGAGACCCAGTACTTC
NA	NA	TRBV4-3	TRBJ2-1	CASSQTRSFEQFF	TGCGCCAGCAGCCAAACTAGATCTTTTGAGCAGTTCTTC
NA	NA	TRBV7-2	TRBJ2-2	CASSFTTAGELFF	TGTGCCAGCAGCTTCACTACAGCCGGGGAGCTGTTTTTT
TRBD2	many	TRBV7-2	TRBJ2-3	CASSLGASGGNRQYF	TGTGCCAGCAGCTTAGGTGCTAGCGGGGGGAATCGGCAGTATTTT
NA	few	TRBV2	TRBJ2-3	CASSERRHSQDTQYF	TGTGCCAGCAGTGAACGCAGGCACAGCCAGGATACGCAGTATTTT
TRBD2	few	TRBV25-1	TRBJ2-2	CASSEGLARQSGELFF	TGTGCCAGCAGTGAAGGACTAGCGCGTCAGTCCGGGGAGCTGTTTTTT
TRBD2	few	TRBV7-2	TRBJ2-1	CASSLAGLAQFF	TGTGCCAGCAGCTTAGCGGGACTAGCTCAGTTCTTC
NA	NA	TRBV20-1	TRBJ2-6	CSAPTRSGANVLTF	TGCAGTGCTCCTACTAGGTCTGGGGCCAACGTCCTGACTTTC
TRBD1	NA	TRBV5-1	TRBJ2-1	CASSLQGAASNEQFF	TGCGCCAGCAGCCTACAGGGGGCGGCGAGCAATGAGCAGTTCTTC
TRBD2	few	TRBV4-1	TRBJ2-7	CASSQEGKTSGKTEQYF	TGCGCCAGCAGCCAAGAAGGGAAAACTAGCGGGAAAACCGAGCAGTACTTC
NA	NA	TRBV11-2	TRBJ2-7	CASSLDPGPHYEQYF	TGTGCCAGCAGCTTAGATCCTGGGCCCCATTACGAGCAGTACTTC
TRBD1	NA	TRBV27	TRBJ1-2	CASSWGQGELYGYTF	TGTGCCAGCAGTTGGGGACAGGGAGAGTTATATGGCTACACCTTC